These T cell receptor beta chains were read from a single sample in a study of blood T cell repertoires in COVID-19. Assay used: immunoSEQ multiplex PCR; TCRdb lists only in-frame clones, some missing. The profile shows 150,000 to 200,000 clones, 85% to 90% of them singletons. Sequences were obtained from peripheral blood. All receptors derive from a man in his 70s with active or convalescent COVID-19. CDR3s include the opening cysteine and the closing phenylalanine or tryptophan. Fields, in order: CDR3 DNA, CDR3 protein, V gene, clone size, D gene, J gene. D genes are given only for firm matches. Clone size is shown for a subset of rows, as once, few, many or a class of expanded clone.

DNA: TGTGCCAGCAGCCCAACCAGGGGGGGCAATCAGCCCCAGCATTTT
CDR3: CASSPTRGGNQPQHF
V: TRBV7-2
size: .
D: TRBD1
J: TRBJ1-5

DNA: TGCAGTGCTAGTCACCTACCAGATACGCAGTATTTT
CDR3: CSASHLPDTQYF
V: TRBV20-1
size: .
D: .
J: TRBJ2-3

DNA: TGTGCCAGCAGTCACGGACAGCGAGAAGAGACCCAGTACTTC
CDR3: CASSHGQREETQYF
V: TRBV5-4
size: .
D: .
J: TRBJ2-5

DNA: TGTGCCAGCAGTTCTAGACTAGCGGGAGGCGAGCAGTACTTC
CDR3: CASSSRLAGGEQYF
V: TRBV6-5
size: .
D: TRBD2
J: TRBJ2-7

DNA: TGTGCCAGCAGACCAGGACTAGCGGCGAACACCGGGGAGCTGTTTTTT
CDR3: CASRPGLAANTGELFF
V: TRBV7-8
size: .
D: TRBD2
J: TRBJ2-2

DNA: TGTGCCAGCAGTTTATCAGGGGAATACAATGAGCAGTTCTTC
CDR3: CASSLSGEYNEQFF
V: TRBV28
size: .
D: .
J: TRBJ2-1

DNA: TGCGCCAGCAGCCAAGTCAGGGGAGCCGGGGAGCTGTTTTTT
CDR3: CASSQVRGAGELFF
V: TRBV4-3
size: .
D: .
J: TRBJ2-2

DNA: TGTGCCAGTAGTCCGCGGGGACTAGCGGGCCAAGATACGCAGTATTTT
CDR3: CASSPRGLAGQDTQYF
V: TRBV19
size: .
D: TRBD2
J: TRBJ2-3

DNA: TGTGCCAGCACCTCTGGAGCGGGAGTGGGAAGTAGCGAGCAGTTCTTC
CDR3: CASTSGAGVGSSEQFF
V: TRBV28
size: .
D: TRBD2
J: TRBJ2-1

DNA: TGCGCCAGCAGCGCCCGGGTCTACGAGCAGTACTTC
CDR3: CASSARVYEQYF
V: TRBV5-1
size: .
D: .
J: TRBJ2-7

DNA: TGTGCCAGCAGCTTCCAGCGGGGCCACCACAATGAGCAGTTCTTC
CDR3: CASSFQRGHHNEQFF
V: TRBV11-2
size: .
D: TRBD2
J: TRBJ2-1

DNA: TGTGCCACCAGTGCGGGGGGGAGCACTGAAGCTTTCTTT
CDR3: CATSAGGSTEAFF
V: TRBV24-1
size: .
D: .
J: TRBJ1-1

DNA: TGCGCCAGCACCAGAACAGGGTTCGATCAGCCCCAGCATTTT
CDR3: CASTRTGFDQPQHF
V: TRBV10-2
size: .
D: .
J: TRBJ1-5

DNA: TGTGCCAGCAGAACAGTCCGTGGAAACACCATATATTTT
CDR3: CASRTVRGNTIYF
V: TRBV6-5
size: once
D: .
J: TRBJ1-3

DNA: TGCGCCAGCAGCTTGGGGGACAGGGTTTACGAGCAGTACTTC
CDR3: CASSLGDRVYEQYF
V: TRBV5-1
size: .
D: TRBD1
J: TRBJ2-7

DNA: TGTGCCAGTAGAACAGGACAGGGGGGAGAAAGAGGCACTGAAGCTTTCTTT
CDR3: CASRTGQGGERGTEAFF
V: TRBV19
size: .
D: TRBD1
J: TRBJ1-1

DNA: TGTGCCAGCAGCGGGAGTAGGGGGTCGACCGGCTACACCTTC
CDR3: CASSGSRGSTGYTF
V: TRBV5-6
size: .
D: .
J: TRBJ1-2

DNA: TGTGCCTGGTCATCCCAGGGCTATGGCTACACCTTC
CDR3: CAWSSQGYGYTF
V: TRBV30
size: .
D: .
J: TRBJ1-2

DNA: TGTGCCAGCATAGAGACCCGGAGGGGAAACACCATATATTTT
CDR3: CASIETRRGNTIYF
V: TRBV28
size: .
D: .
J: TRBJ1-3

DNA: TGTGCCAGCCTCCCGGGGAGTAATTCACCCCTCCACTTT
CDR3: CASLPGSNSPLHF
V: TRBV7-9
size: .
D: .
J: TRBJ1-6

DNA: TGTGCCAGCAGCTTACCTAAAACTCAGGGAGGCGGCTACACCTTC
CDR3: CASSLPKTQGGGYTF
V: TRBV11-2
size: once
D: .
J: TRBJ1-2

DNA: TGTGCCAGCAGTTCACTCCGGAACACTGAAGCTTTCTTT
CDR3: CASSSLRNTEAFF
V: TRBV25-1
size: .
D: .
J: TRBJ1-1

DNA: TGTGCCAGCAGTTTTGGCAGGAATCAGCCCCAGCATTTT
CDR3: CASSFGRNQPQHF
V: TRBV12-3/TRBV12-4
size: .
D: .
J: TRBJ1-5

DNA: TGTGCCAGCAGTTGGGAGGGGCAAATTGGCTCCTACAATGAGCAGTTCTTC
CDR3: CASSWEGQIGSYNEQFF
V: TRBV27
size: .
D: TRBD2
J: TRBJ2-1

DNA: TGTGCCAGTAGTATAGAGACAGACCTCTATGGCTACACCTTC
CDR3: CASSIETDLYGYTF
V: TRBV19
size: many
D: .
J: TRBJ1-2

DNA: TGCGCCAGCAGCTTCGTTGCGGGACTAGCGAACACTGAAGCTTTCTTT
CDR3: CASSFVAGLANTEAFF
V: TRBV5-1
size: .
D: .
J: TRBJ1-1

DNA: TGTGCCAGCAGCGTAGGTCTCGGCAATCAGCCCCAGCATTTT
CDR3: CASSVGLGNQPQHF
V: TRBV9
size: once
D: .
J: TRBJ1-5

DNA: TGTGCCAGCAGCTTGGGTGGGACAGGAGAAGCTTTCTTT
CDR3: CASSLGGTGEAFF
V: TRBV5-4
size: many
D: TRBD1
J: TRBJ1-1

DNA: TGTGCCAGCAGTTCCCACAGGTTTTTAGCCGTTGCTGAAGCTTTCTTT
CDR3: CASSSHRFLAVAEAFF
V: TRBV6-5
size: .
D: .
J: TRBJ1-1

DNA: TGTGCCAGCAGCTTACACGAGCCACGAGAGCAGTTCTTC
CDR3: CASSLHEPREQFF
V: TRBV7-3
size: .
D: .
J: TRBJ2-1

DNA: TGTGCCAGCCGTCAGGGACTTGGCTACGAGCAGTACTTC
CDR3: CASRQGLGYEQYF
V: TRBV27
size: .
D: .
J: TRBJ2-7

DNA: TGCGCCAGCAGAAGCGCTCCCGGGACAGGGGGTTGGTTGAACTATGGCTACACCTTC
CDR3: CASRSAPGTGGWLNYGYTF
V: TRBV5-1
size: .
D: TRBD1
J: TRBJ1-2

DNA: TGTGCCAGCTCACCAAGCGGTCTCACCAATGCAGATACGCAGTATTTT
CDR3: CASSPSGLTNADTQYF
V: TRBV18
size: .
D: .
J: TRBJ2-3

DNA: TGTGCCAGCAGTCCGAACATCCGACAGGGGAGAGACAAGAACACTGAAGCTTTCTTT
CDR3: CASSPNIRQGRDKNTEAFF
V: TRBV27
size: .
D: TRBD1
J: TRBJ1-1

DNA: TGTGCCACCAGGCTGGCGATGGAGGATCAGCCCCAGCATTTT
CDR3: CATRLAMEDQPQHF
V: TRBV15
size: once
D: .
J: TRBJ1-5

DNA: TGTGCCAGCAGCGTAGGACAGAAGAACACCGGGGAGCTGTTTTTT
CDR3: CASSVGQKNTGELFF
V: TRBV9
size: .
D: .
J: TRBJ2-2

DNA: TGCGCCAGCAGCCCTGGGACACCCAACTATGGCTACACCTTC
CDR3: CASSPGTPNYGYTF
V: TRBV5-1
size: .
D: .
J: TRBJ1-2

DNA: TGTGCCAGCAGCTACAGACAGAGCTCCTATAATTCACCCCTCCACTTT
CDR3: CASSYRQSSYNSPLHF
V: TRBV27
size: .
D: .
J: TRBJ1-6

DNA: TGTGCCAGCAGGAGGGAGGGGACAGGGGGCTACGAGCAGTACTTC
CDR3: CASRREGTGGYEQYF
V: TRBV6-5
size: .
D: TRBD1
J: TRBJ2-7

DNA: TGTGCCTGGTATGGGGGCGATACGCAGTATTTT
CDR3: CAWYGGDTQYF
V: TRBV30
size: .
D: .
J: TRBJ2-3

DNA: TGTGCCAGCAGTTACGAGGGTAACACTGAAGCTTTCTTT
CDR3: CASSYEGNTEAFF
V: TRBV6-5
size: .
D: .
J: TRBJ1-1

DNA: TGTGCCAGCAGTTACCAGGCGGGCACTGAAGCTTTCTTT
CDR3: CASSYQAGTEAFF
V: TRBV6-5
size: few
D: .
J: TRBJ1-1

DNA: TGTGCCAGCAGCCGCAAACAGGGTTATGGCTACACCTTC
CDR3: CASSRKQGYGYTF
V: TRBV11-2
size: .
D: .
J: TRBJ1-2

DNA: TGTGCCAGCAGCTTAGTGGAGGGCCTCTCCCCCCAGTACTTC
CDR3: CASSLVEGLSPQYF
V: TRBV7-2
size: .
D: .
J: TRBJ2-5

DNA: TGTGCCAGCAGTTACAACATGAACACTGAAGCTTTCTTT
CDR3: CASSYNMNTEAFF
V: TRBV12-3/TRBV12-4
size: .
D: .
J: TRBJ1-1

DNA: TGTGCCAGCAGTTTACCGGTGGTGAGGAACACTGAAGCTTTCTTT
CDR3: CASSLPVVRNTEAFF
V: TRBV6-2/TRBV6-3
size: .
D: .
J: TRBJ1-1

DNA: TGCGCCAGCAGACGGACCAGGGGGAAAGGGACCGGGGAGCTGTTTTTT
CDR3: CASRRTRGKGTGELFF
V: TRBV4-1
size: few
D: TRBD1
J: TRBJ2-2

DNA: TGTGCCAGCAGAGAGGGAGCGGTAGTCACCTACGAGCAGTACTTC
CDR3: CASREGAVVTYEQYF
V: TRBV2
size: .
D: .
J: TRBJ2-7

DNA: TGTGCCAGCAGCGTAGGCGGCAGGGCCAGGGAGACCCAGTACTTC
CDR3: CASSVGGRARETQYF
V: TRBV9
size: .
D: .
J: TRBJ2-5

DNA: TGCAGCGTTTCCGGCCCCGGGGGGAGGCTTTACGAGCAGTACTTC
CDR3: CSVSGPGGRLYEQYF
V: TRBV29-1
size: .
D: TRBD2
J: TRBJ2-7

DNA: TGTGCCAGCAGCTTAGGGAGACTAGCGGGAGTCGACGAGCAGTACTTC
CDR3: CASSLGRLAGVDEQYF
V: TRBV7-2
size: .
D: TRBD2
J: TRBJ2-7

DNA: TGTGCCAGCAGCTTAGCGGGACTAGCGGGGGGGCCTCGGAATGAGCAGTTCTTC
CDR3: CASSLAGLAGGPRNEQFF
V: TRBV11-3
size: .
D: TRBD2
J: TRBJ2-1